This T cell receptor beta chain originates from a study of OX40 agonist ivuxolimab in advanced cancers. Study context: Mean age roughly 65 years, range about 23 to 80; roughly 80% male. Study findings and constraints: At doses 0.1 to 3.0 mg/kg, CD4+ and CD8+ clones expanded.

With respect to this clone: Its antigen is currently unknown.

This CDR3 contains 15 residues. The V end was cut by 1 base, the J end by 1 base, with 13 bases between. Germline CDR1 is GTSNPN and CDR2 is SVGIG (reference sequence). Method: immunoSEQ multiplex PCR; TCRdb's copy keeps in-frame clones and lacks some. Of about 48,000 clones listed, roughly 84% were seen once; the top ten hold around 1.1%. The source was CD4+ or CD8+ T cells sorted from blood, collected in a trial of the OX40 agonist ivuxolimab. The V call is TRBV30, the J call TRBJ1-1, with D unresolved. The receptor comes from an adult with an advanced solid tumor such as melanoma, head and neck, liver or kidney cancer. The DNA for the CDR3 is TGTGCCTGGAGTGATGTTTGGCTACCGAACACTGAAGCTTTCTTT. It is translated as CAWSDVWLPNTEAFF.